Below are 29 T cell receptor beta chains sequenced from a single sample in a study of T-cell reconstitution after alpha-beta-depleted transplantation in children. This sample's TCRbeta library carried unique molecular identifier barcodes. TCRdb reprocessed the PCR reads via MiXCR and lists one record per CDR3 protein. Seen here are 95,000 to 150,000 distinct CDR3 sequences, more than 20% observed once, and the top ten hold about 11%. The source material was PBMCs, mostly from graft donor cells, sampled 180 days after TCRalphabeta/CD19-depleted stem cell transplant. These TCRs come from a male patient between 2 and 15 years old who had a stem cell transplant for chronic granulomatous disease, so the T cells may come from the graft donor.

This clonotype is a singleton in its sample. A much bigger clone sits one base away, suggesting this may be a read error. DNA of the CDR3: TGTGCCAGCAGCTATCAGGCTGCGGCCAACGTCCTGACTTTC. Its translation: CASSYQAAANVLTF. The chain joins TRBV14 to TRBJ2-6; D gene ambiguous. The V and J ends lost 5 bases and 6 bases respectively, with 11 bases between them. Germline-derived CDR1 and CDR2 are SGHDN and FVKESK. The CDR3 consists of 14 residues.

V is TRBV27 and J is TRBJ1-5; tentatively, D is TRBD1 (5 bases). CDR1 MNHEY and CDR2 SMNVEV come from the germline V gene (reference sequence). Deletions cut 5 bases from V and 7 bases from J, with 9 bases between. This CDR3 spans 12 amino acids. The CDR3 is CASSLRGQPQHF. Written as DNA, the CDR3 is TGTGCCAGCAGTCTCCGGGGGCAGCCCCAGCATTTT.

This clonotype has more than one count but fewer than ten. The chain couples TRBV20-1 to TRBJ2-7; 8 bases fit TRBD2. Germline CDR1 reads DFQATT; CDR2 reads SNEGSKA (reference sequence). CDR3 length: 15 residues. V was pared by 3 bases and J by 5 bases, with 12 bases of the junction left unmatched. The CDR3 sequence is CSASRVVGGANEQYF. The DNA for the CDR3 is TGCAGTGCTAGTCGCGTTGTCGGGGGGGCGAACGAGCAGTACTTC.

The rearrangement uses TRBV7-2 and TRBJ2-7, with D unresolved. There are 14 residues in the CDR3. Per germline, CDR1 SGHTA and CDR2 FQGNSA. Trimming removed 2 bases from V and 4 bases from J, with 12 bases in between. The CDR3 loop is CASSLQGQAYEQYF. In nucleotides, the CDR3 is TGTGCCAGCAGCTTACAAGGGCAGGCGTACGAGCAGTACTTC.

This clonotype has a handful of counts. The gene calls are TRBV6-5 and TRBJ2-3; D perhaps matches TRBD2 (5 bases). The CDR3 covers 15 residues. Trimming cost V 0 bases and J 1 base, with 8 bases left between them. Germline CDR1 and CDR2: MNHEY and SVGAGI. In nucleotides, the CDR3 is TGTGCCAGCAGTTACTCTTCGCGGGGCACAGATACGCAGTATTTT. Translating it yields CASSYSSRGTDTQYF.

This clonotype was counted many times. This chain links TRBV20-1 with TRBJ2-5; 7 bases map to TRBD1. CDR1 DFQATT and CDR2 SNEGSKA come from the germline V gene (reference sequence). The V gene end was trimmed by 5 bases and the J gene end by 4 bases; junction bases not matched to a gene: 4. The CDR3 extends over 12 amino acids. CDR3 in DNA: TGCAGTGCTCCCGGACAGGCAGAGACCCAGTACTTC. Its protein product is CSAPGQAETQYF.

This clonotype was detected a few times. The rearrangement joins TRBV5-5 to TRBJ2-2; 12 bases match TRBD2. There are 15 residues in the CDR3. Germline V CDR1 and CDR2: SGHKS, YYEKEE (reference sequence). V lost 4 bases and J lost 7; bases outside the gene matches: 5. The CDR3 here is CASSRTSGANGELFF. The CDR3 bases are TGTGCCAGCAGCCGGACTAGCGGGGCGAACGGGGAGCTGTTTTTT. The full variable domain, its missing parts supplied by reference TRBV5-5 and TRBJ2-2, is DAGVTQSPTHLIKTRGQQVTLRCSPISGHKSVSWYQQVLGQGPQFIFQYYEKEERGRGNFPDRFSARQFPNYSSELNVNALLLGDSALYLCASSRTSGANGELFFGEGSRLTVL.

In its sample, this clonotype was seen many times. The V and J genes are TRBV5-1 and TRBJ1-2; 9 bases align to TRBD1. Germline V lookup: CDR1 SGHRS, CDR2 YFSETQ. V lost 4 bases and J lost 7; bases outside the gene matches: 5. The CDR3 runs to 13 residues. CDR3 in DNA: TGCGCCAGCAGCACCGGGACAGGGTTTGGCTACACCTTC. It translates to CASSTGTGFGYTF.

This clonotype was recorded many times. The chain links TRBV6-1 to TRBJ1-4; TRBD1 agrees at 9 bases. The germline CDR1 and CDR2 sequences are MNHNS and SASEGT. The CDR3 sequence is 15 residues long. The junction had 5 bases not matched to a gene; V was cut back by 6 bases and J by 3 bases. CDR3 sequence: CASRQGARSNEKLFF. The DNA of the CDR3 is TGTGCCAGCAGACAGGGGGCGAGATCTAATGAAAAACTGTTTTTT.

This clonotype was counted many times. The gene calls are TRBV28 and TRBJ2-7, with D maybe TRBD1 (5 bases). Germline values: CDR1 MDHEN, CDR2 SYDVKM. With 3 bases removed from V and 5 bases from J, the gap between germline ends came to 11 bases. The CDR3 is made up of 13 amino acids. CDR3 in DNA: TGTGCCAGCAGTTTCGTTACAGGCGACGAGCAGTACTTC. Translation gives CASSFVTGDEQYF.

The V and J genes are TRBV7-3 and TRBJ2-2; TRBD2 aligns across 12 bases. CDR3 size: 15 residues. From germline, CDR1 is SGHTA and CDR2 FQGTGA. Trimming cost V 5 bases and J 3 bases; bases outside gene matches: 1. CDR3 in amino acids: CASSRLAGDTGELFF. The CDR3 nucleotides read TGTGCCAGCAGCAGACTAGCGGGGGACACCGGGGAGCTGTTTTTT.

Many counts were recorded for this clonotype. The chain has TRBV3-1 and TRBJ2-2, with unresolved D. The CDR3 loop spans 14 amino acids. V was pared by 5 bases and J by 2 bases, with 9 bases between. The germline CDR1 and CDR2 sequences are LGHDT and YNNKEL (reference sequence). The CDR3 coding sequence is TGTGCCAGCAGCACTCGGGTCAACACCGGGGAGCTGTTTTTT. Protein product: CASSTRVNTGELFF.

This clonotype was counted many times. The genes are TRBV20-1 and TRBJ2-6; D remains ambiguous. The V and J ends lost 6 bases and 5 bases respectively, with 11 bases between them. Germline assignment: CDR1 DFQATT and CDR2 SNEGSKA (reference sequence). The length of the CDR3 is 13 residues. CDR3 in amino acids: CSALDGWANVLTF. DNA of the CDR3: TGCAGTGCCCTGGACGGTTGGGCCAACGTCCTGACTTTC.

This clonotype was seen at least ten times. CDR3 loop: CATSVMGGSTGELFF. CDR3 in DNA: TGTGCCACCAGTGTCATGGGAGGGTCCACCGGGGAGCTGTTTTTT. This chain connects TRBV24-1 to TRBJ2-2, with 7 nucleotides matching TRBD2. Germline V gives CDR1 KGHDR, CDR2 SFDVKD. CDR3 length: 15 residues. The V gene end was trimmed by 5 bases and the J gene end by 4 bases; junction bases not matched to a gene: 6.

This clonotype was seen more than once but under ten times. The rearrangement links TRBV5-1 to TRBJ2-5; D remains ambiguous. Germline V CDR1 and CDR2: SGHRS, YFSETQ. The CDR3 extends over 14 amino acids. V lost 1 base, J lost 2 bases, and 9 bases lay in between. The CDR3 protein is CASSLPNYQETQYF. The CDR3 region has the DNA TGCGCCAGCAGCTTGCCCAACTATCAAGAGACCCAGTACTTC.

This clonotype was found many times. The chain carries TRBV5-1 and TRBJ1-1; 8 bases line up with TRBD1. CDR3 length: 14 amino acids. Germline CDR1 and CDR2: SGHRS and YFSETQ. J gave up 9 bases and V 0 bases, and 7 bases lay outside the gene matches. The CDR3 loop reads CASSLGSQGVQAFF. DNA for the CDR3: TGCGCCAGCAGCTTGGGATCACAGGGGGTCCAAGCTTTCTTT.

The J gene is TRBJ1-4, the V gene TRBV27, with 7 bases that match TRBD1. V lost 2 bases to trimming and J lost 8 bases; unmatched junction nucleotides: 2. The CDR3 sequence is 13 residues long. Germline assignment: CDR1 MNHEY and CDR2 SMNVEV (reference sequence). CDR3 bases: TGTGCCAGCAGTTTACAGGGGGAGGAAAAACTGTTTTTT. This encodes CASSLQGEEKLFF.

This rearrangement joins TRBV5-1 to TRBJ1-1, with no clear D. Germline loops: CDR1 SGHRS, CDR2 YFSETQ. The CDR3 is made up of 12 amino acids. The V end lost 0 bases, the J end lost 8 bases, and 8 bases lay between the germline ends. The CDR3 reads CASSLVLGEAFF. The CDR3 DNA sequence: TGCGCCAGCAGCTTGGTTTTGGGGGAAGCTTTCTTT.

This clonotype appeared a few times. The gene calls are TRBV9 and TRBJ2-1; D is perhaps TRBD1 or TRBD2 (5 bases each). Trimming took 0 bases from V and 7 from J, leaving 17 bases between them. This CDR3 has 16 residues. Germline CDR1 is SGDLS and CDR2 is YYNGEE. The chain's CDR3 is CASSVGEGRGGNEQFF. The CDR3 DNA reads as TGTGCCAGCAGCGTAGGGGAAGGGCGTGGGGGTAATGAGCAGTTCTTC.

The V and J genes are TRBV20-1 and TRBJ2-3, with 9 nucleotides matching TRBD2. V lost 7 bases, J lost 4 bases, and 6 bases stayed unmatched. CDR3 size: 13 residues. CDR1 and CDR2 (germline): DFQATT, SNEGSKA (reference sequence). The CDR3: CSGVAGAPDTQYF. Written as DNA, the CDR3 is TGCAGTGGGGTAGCGGGAGCCCCAGATACGCAGTATTTT.

This clonotype was seen only a few times. V and J are TRBV20-1 and TRBJ1-1; D not certain. The CDR3 runs to 14 residues. Germline CDR1 and CDR2: DFQATT and SNEGSKA (reference sequence). V lost 0 bases to trimming and J lost 3 bases, with 11 bases between them. The CDR3 DNA is TGCAGTGCTAGAGAAACACCAGGATACACTGAAGCTTTCTTT. It codes for CSARETPGYTEAFF.

This clonotype was picked up a small number of times. The chain joins TRBV7-9 to TRBJ2-3; D remains ambiguous. The CDR3 is made up of 14 amino acids. V dropped 5 bases and J dropped 0 bases, with 9 bases sitting between them. Germline V lookup: CDR1 SEHNR, CDR2 FQNEAQ (reference sequence). CDR3 loop: CASSRAGSTDTQYF. The CDR3 DNA reads TGTGCCAGCAGCCGGGCCGGCAGCACAGATACGCAGTATTTT. The full variable domain, with the rest looked up from reference TRBV7-9 and TRBJ2-3, is DTGVSQNPRHKITKRGQNVTFRCDPISEHNRLYWYRQTLGQGPEFLTYFQNEAQLEKSRLLSDRFSAERPKGSFSTLEIQRTEQGDSAMYLCASSRAGSTDTQYFGPGTRLTVL.

The V gene is TRBV7-3, the J gene TRBJ2-5; TRBD2 agrees at 11 bases. Germline-derived CDR1 and CDR2 are SGHTA and FQGTGA. V dropped 5 bases and J dropped 5; count of bases not matched to a gene: 22. The CDR3 totals 20 residues. CDR3 amino acids: CASSPGGLADTGGWKETQYF. CDR3 coding DNA: TGTGCCAGCAGCCCAGGGGGACTAGCGGACACCGGGGGTTGGAAGGAGACCCAGTACTTC. The entire variable domain, with the rest obtained from reference TRBV7-3 and TRBJ2-5, is as follows: GAGVSQTPSNKVTEKGKYVELRCDPISGHTALYWYRQSLGQGPEFLIYFQGTGAADDSGLPNDRFFAVRPEGSVSTLKIQRTERGDSAVYLCASSPGGLADTGGWKETQYFGPGTRLLVL.

This clonotype was counted many times. The chain couples TRBV7-9 to TRBJ1-2; no clear D gene. The CDR3 has 14 amino acids. Trimming removed 1 base from V and 4 bases from J, with 10 bases in between. Germline V CDR1 and CDR2: SEHNR, FQNEAQ (reference sequence). CDR3 residues: CASSLEGRLYGYTF. The CDR3 region has the DNA TGTGCCAGCAGCTTAGAAGGCCGCCTCTATGGCTACACCTTC.

The rearrangement uses TRBV5-1 and TRBJ2-2; D remains unclear. Trimming shortened V by 1 base and J by 2 bases, and 9 bases separated the two germline ends. The germline V gene encodes CDR1 SGHRS and CDR2 YFSETQ. The CDR3 is 15 amino acids. In nucleotides, the CDR3 is TGCGCCAGCAGCTTGAAAGGTCAAAACACCGGGGAGCTGTTTTTT. It yields the protein CASSLKGQNTGELFF.

The V gene is TRBV12-3 or TRBV12-4, the J gene TRBJ1-1; no firm D call. The CDR3 totals 14 residues. Trimming left V 3 bases short and J 0 bases short, with 8 bases between. The CDR3 loop is CASSLAALNTEAFF. The CDR3, as DNA: TGTGCCAGCAGTTTGGCAGCACTGAACACTGAAGCTTTCTTT.

The chain carries TRBV29-1 and TRBJ2-3, with D possibly being TRBD2 (5 bases). This CDR3 contains 15 residues. Germline-derived CDR1 and CDR2 are SQVTM and ANQGSEA. V lost 5 bases, J lost 0 bases, and 15 bases lay in between. CDR3 loop: CSVRDRYTSTDTQYF. Written as DNA, the CDR3 is TGCAGCGTTCGGGATAGATACACTAGCACAGATACGCAGTATTTT.

The chain combines TRBV12-3 or TRBV12-4 with TRBJ1-2; weak D call: TRBD1 (5 bases). The CDR3 totals 15 residues. The V end lost 3 bases, the J end lost 4 bases, and 15 bases lay between the germline ends. The CDR3 nucleotides are TGTGCCAGCAGTTTTTCCAGGGTGGTAACCTATGGCTACACCTTC. This sequence encodes CASSFSRVVTYGYTF.

CDR3: CASSPVGGSTDTQYF. CDR3 DNA: TGCGCCAGCAGCCCCGTTGGCGGTAGCACAGATACGCAGTATTTT. V usage is TRBV5-1 and J usage is TRBJ2-3; no clear D gene. The CDR3 is made up of 15 amino acids. The V gene's germline CDR1 is SGHRS and CDR2 YFSETQ. Between the trimmed V and J ends, which lost 4 bases and 0 bases, there was a span of 12 bases.